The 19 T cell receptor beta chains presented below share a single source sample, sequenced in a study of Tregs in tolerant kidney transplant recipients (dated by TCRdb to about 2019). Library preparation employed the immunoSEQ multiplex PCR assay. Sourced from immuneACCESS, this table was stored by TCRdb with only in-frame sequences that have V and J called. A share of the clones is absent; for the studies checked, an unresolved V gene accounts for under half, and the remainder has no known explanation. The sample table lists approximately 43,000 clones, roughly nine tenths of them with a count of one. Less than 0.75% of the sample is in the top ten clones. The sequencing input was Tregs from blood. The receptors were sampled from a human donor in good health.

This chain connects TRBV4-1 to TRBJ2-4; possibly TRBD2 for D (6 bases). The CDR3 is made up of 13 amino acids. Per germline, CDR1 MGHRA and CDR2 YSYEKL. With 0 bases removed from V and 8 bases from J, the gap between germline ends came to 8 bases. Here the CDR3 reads CASSQDREDIQYF. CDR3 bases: TGCGCCAGCAGCCAAGACAGGGAGGACATTCAGTACTTC.

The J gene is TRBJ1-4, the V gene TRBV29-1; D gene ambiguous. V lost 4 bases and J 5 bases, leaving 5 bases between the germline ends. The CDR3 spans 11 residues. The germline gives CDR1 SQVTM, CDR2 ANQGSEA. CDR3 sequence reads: CSVGENEKLFF. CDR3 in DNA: TGCAGCGTTGGGGAGAATGAAAAACTGTTTTTT.

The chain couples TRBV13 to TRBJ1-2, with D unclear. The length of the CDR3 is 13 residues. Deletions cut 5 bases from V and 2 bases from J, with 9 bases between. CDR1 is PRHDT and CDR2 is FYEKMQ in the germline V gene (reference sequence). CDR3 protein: CASSRNRNYGYTF. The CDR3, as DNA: TGTGCCAGCAGCCGGAACCGAAACTATGGCTACACCTTC.

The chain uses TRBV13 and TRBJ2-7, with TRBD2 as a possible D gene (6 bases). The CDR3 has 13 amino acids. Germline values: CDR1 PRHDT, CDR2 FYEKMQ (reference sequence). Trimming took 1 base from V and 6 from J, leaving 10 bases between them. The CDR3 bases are TGTGCCAGCAGCTTAGTAGTGGGGGGCGAGCAGTACTTC. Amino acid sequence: CASSLVVGGEQYF.

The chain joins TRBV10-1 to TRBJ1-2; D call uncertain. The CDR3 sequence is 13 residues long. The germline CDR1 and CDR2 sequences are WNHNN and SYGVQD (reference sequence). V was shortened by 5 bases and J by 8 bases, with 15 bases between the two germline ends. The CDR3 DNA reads TGCGCCAGCAGTACACAGAGGACTAGGGGCTACACCTTC. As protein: CASSTQRTRGYTF.

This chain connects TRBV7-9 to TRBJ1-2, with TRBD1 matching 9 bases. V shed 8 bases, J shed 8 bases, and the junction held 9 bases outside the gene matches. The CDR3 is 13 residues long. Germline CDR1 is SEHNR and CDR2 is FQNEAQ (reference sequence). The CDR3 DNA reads TGTGCCAGCGCTCCGGGACAGGGTGTAGGCTACACCTTC. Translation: CASAPGQGVGYTF.

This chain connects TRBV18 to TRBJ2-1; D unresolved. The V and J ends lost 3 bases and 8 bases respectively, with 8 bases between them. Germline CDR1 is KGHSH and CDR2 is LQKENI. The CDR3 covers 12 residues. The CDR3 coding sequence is TGTGCCAGCTCACCGGCACGATATGAGCAGTTCTTC. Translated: CASSPARYEQFF.

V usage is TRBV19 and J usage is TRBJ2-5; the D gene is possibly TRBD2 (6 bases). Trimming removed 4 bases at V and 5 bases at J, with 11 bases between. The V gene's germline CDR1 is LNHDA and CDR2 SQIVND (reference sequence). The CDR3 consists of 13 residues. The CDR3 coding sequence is TGTGCCAGTAGTAGGGCAGGGAGGGAGACCCAGTACTTC. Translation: CASSRAGRETQYF.

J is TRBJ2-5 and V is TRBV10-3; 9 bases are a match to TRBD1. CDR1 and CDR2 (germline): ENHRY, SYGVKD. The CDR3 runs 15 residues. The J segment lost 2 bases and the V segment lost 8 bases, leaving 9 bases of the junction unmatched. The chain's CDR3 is CAISAPDRGQETQYF. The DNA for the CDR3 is TGTGCCATCTCAGCCCCGGACAGGGGACAAGAGACCCAGTACTTC.

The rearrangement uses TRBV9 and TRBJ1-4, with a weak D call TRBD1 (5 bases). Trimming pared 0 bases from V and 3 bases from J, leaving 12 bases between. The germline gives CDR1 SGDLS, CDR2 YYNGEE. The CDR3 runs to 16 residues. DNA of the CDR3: TGTGCCAGCAGCGTAGAAGCGGGGCGAGCTAATGAAAAACTGTTTTTT. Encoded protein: CASSVEAGRANEKLFF.

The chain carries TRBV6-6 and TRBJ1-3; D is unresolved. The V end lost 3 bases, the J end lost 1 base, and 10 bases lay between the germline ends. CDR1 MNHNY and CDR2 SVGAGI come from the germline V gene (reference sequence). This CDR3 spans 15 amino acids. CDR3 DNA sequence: TGTGCCAGCAGTTATGGCCGGGGATCTGGAAACACCATATATTTT. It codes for CASSYGRGSGNTIYF.

CDR3 coding DNA: TGTGCCAGCAGCCACAACCAGGGGGCGGGTTTTGACACTGAAGCTTTCTTT. Encoded protein: CASSHNQGAGFDTEAFF. This chain connects TRBV14 to TRBJ1-1, with 8 bases aligning to TRBD1. This CDR3 contains 17 residues. In germline, CDR1 is SGHDN, CDR2 FVKESK. Trimming cost V 3 bases and J 3 bases; bases outside gene matches: 12.

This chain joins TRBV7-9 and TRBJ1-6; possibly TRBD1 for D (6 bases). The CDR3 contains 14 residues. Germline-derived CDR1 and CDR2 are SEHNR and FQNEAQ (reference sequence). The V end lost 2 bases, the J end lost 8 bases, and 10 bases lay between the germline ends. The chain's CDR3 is CASSLFQGYSPLHF. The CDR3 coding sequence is TGTGCCAGCAGCTTATTCCAGGGGTATTCACCCCTCCACTTT.

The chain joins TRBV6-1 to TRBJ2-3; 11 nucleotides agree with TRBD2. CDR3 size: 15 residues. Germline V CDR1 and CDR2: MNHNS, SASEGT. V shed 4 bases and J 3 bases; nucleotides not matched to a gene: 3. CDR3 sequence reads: CASSGVAGGTDTQYF. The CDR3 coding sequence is TGTGCCAGCAGTGGTGTAGCGGGAGGGACAGATACGCAGTATTTT.

The CDR3 sequence is CASTQRAQETQYF. DNA of the CDR3: TGCGCCAGCACACAGCGAGCTCAAGAGACCCAGTACTTC. This chain uses TRBV5-1 with TRBJ2-5; no firm D call. V was cut by 6 bases and J by 2 bases, with 11 bases left in between. CDR1 and CDR2 from the germline V gene are SGHRS and YFSETQ. This CDR3 comprises 13 residues.

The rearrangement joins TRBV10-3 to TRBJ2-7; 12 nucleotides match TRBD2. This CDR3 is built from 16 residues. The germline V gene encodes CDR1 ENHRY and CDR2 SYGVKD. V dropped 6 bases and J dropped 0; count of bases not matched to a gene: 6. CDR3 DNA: TGTGCCATCAGCGGACTAGCGGGACCTAGCTCCTACGAGCAGTACTTC. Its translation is CAISGLAGPSSYEQYF.

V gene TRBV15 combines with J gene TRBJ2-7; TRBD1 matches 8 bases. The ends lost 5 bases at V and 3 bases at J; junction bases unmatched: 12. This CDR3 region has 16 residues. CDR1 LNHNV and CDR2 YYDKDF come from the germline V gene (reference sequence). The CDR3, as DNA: TGTGCCACCAGCGCCCTCTGGACAGGGAAAAACTACGAGCAGTACTTC. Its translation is CATSALWTGKNYEQYF.

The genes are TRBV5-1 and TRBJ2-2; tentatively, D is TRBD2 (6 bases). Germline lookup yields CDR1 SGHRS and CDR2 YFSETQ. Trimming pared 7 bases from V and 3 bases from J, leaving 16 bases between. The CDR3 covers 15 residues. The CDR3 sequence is CASAPGEWDTGELFF. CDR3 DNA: TGCGCCAGCGCCCCGGGGGAGTGGGACACCGGGGAGCTGTTTTTT. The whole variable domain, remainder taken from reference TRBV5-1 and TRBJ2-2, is KAGVTQTPRYLIKTRGQQVTLSCSPISGHRSVSWYQQTPGQGLQFLFEYFSETQRNKGNFPGRFSGRQFSNSRSEMNVSTLELGDSALYLCASAPGEWDTGELFFGEGSRLTVL.

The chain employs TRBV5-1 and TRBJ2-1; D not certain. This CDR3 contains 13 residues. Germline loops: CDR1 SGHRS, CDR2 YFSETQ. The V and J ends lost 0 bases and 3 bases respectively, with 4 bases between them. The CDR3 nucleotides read TGCGCCAGCAGCTTGGATCACTACAATGAGCAGTTCTTC. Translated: CASSLDHYNEQFF.